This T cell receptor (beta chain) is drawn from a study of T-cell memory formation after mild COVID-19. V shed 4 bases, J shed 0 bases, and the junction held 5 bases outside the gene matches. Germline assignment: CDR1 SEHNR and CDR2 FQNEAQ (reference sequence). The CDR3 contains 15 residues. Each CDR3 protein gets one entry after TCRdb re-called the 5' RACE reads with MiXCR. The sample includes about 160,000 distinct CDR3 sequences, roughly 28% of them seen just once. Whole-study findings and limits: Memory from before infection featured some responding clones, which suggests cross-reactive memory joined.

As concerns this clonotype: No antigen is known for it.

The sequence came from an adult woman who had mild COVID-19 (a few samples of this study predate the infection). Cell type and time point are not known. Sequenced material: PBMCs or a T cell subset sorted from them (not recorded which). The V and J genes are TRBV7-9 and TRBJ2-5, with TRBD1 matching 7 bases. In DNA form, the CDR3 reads TGTGCCAGCAGCTCGCCTGGACAGGACCAAGAGACCCAGTACTTC. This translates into CASSSPGQDQETQYF.